A single sample gave rise to the 21 T cell receptor beta chains below, sequenced in a study of human T cells and chemical hapten exposure. The time point is: pre-sensitization, week 0. Treatment indicated: therapeutic diphenylcyclopropenone sensitization with weekly scalp DPC. Each CDR3 protein is one row after TCRdb ran MiXCR on the RACE reads. The repertoire has under 65,000 distinct CDR3 sequences, roughly 8.8% of them found once; the top ten carry more than 13%. The source material was whole blood, sampled in connection with sensitization to the hapten diphenylcyclopropenone (DPC). These receptors came from a woman in her forties with alopecia areata. Some clones in this sample may be carry-over from other donors' samples.

The sample holds many counts of this clonotype. The chain uses TRBV29-1 and TRBJ2-7, with 8 bases lining up with TRBD1. CDR3 length: 10 residues. V lost 6 bases and J lost 9; bases outside the gene matches: 4. Germline V gives CDR1 SQVTM, CDR2 ANQGSEA. The CDR3 nucleotides read TGCAGCGTCGAGGACAGGGCGCAGTACTTC. Protein: CSVEDRAQYF.

This clonotype was observed many times. This chain connects TRBV11-2 to TRBJ2-3, with TRBD2 as a possible D gene (7 bases). Germline loops: CDR1 SGHAT, CDR2 FQNNGV. Trimming took 0 bases from V and 5 from J, leaving 15 bases between them. CDR3 length equals 16 residues. CDR3 amino acids: CASSLDARGQGDTQYF. The CDR3 DNA sequence: TGTGCCAGCAGCTTAGATGCGCGGGGGCAAGGAGATACGCAGTATTTT.

This clonotype has just a few counts. The chain uses TRBV10-3 and TRBJ2-3; 12 nucleotides line up with TRBD2. V was clipped by 5 bases and J by 0 bases; unmatched bases: 9. Germline assignment: CDR1 ENHRY and CDR2 SYGVKD. The CDR3 spans 18 residues. The CDR3 loop reads CAISLGLAGSSSTDTQYF. The CDR3 nucleotides are TGTGCCATCAGTCTGGGACTAGCGGGCAGCTCTAGCACAGATACGCAGTATTTT.

CDR3 DNA: TGTGCCAGCATGTTGCTCGGATATGGCTACACCTTC. As protein: CASMLLGYGYTF. This chain links TRBV28 with TRBJ1-2; D is unresolved. Germline CDR1 and CDR2: MDHEN and SYDVKM. The CDR3 is 12 amino acids. The V gene lost 7 bases and the J gene lost 5 bases, with 11 bases spanning the gap.

This clonotype was seen at least ten times. The V gene is TRBV12-5, the J gene TRBJ1-1; D not resolved. V gave up 0 bases and J gave up 2 bases, with 10 bases separating them. The CDR3 has 15 residues. The V gene's germline CDR1 is LGHNT and CDR2 FRNRAP. DNA for the CDR3: TGTGCTAGTGGTTTGGTACTTACGGTCAACACTGAAGCTTTCTTT. This gives the protein CASGLVLTVNTEAFF. The full variable domain, completed using reference TRBV12-5 and TRBJ1-1, is DARVTQTPRHKVTEMGQEVTMRCQPILGHNTVFWYRQTMMQGLELLAYFRNRAPLDDSGMPKDRFSAEMPDATLATLKIQPSEPRDSAVYFCASGLVLTVNTEAFFGQGTRLTVV.

This clonotype was seen a few times. The CDR3 sequence: CASSTGLANTGELFF. The DNA of the CDR3 is TGCGCCAGCAGTACGGGACTGGCGAACACCGGGGAGCTGTTTTTT. V and J are TRBV5-1 and TRBJ2-2, with a weak D call TRBD2 (6 bases). The ends were cut back, 5 bases at V and 0 bases at J, with 11 bases in the middle. Germline V lookup: CDR1 SGHRS, CDR2 YFSETQ. The CDR3 runs 15 residues.

The sample holds many counts of this clonotype. V and J are TRBV5-1 and TRBJ2-3, with TRBD2 matching over 10 bases. The CDR3 length is 15 residues. In germline, CDR1 is SGHRS, CDR2 YFSETQ. Trimming took 2 bases from V and 5 from J; bases not matched to a gene: 5. This chain's CDR3 is CASSFGTSDKDTQYF. CDR3 in DNA: TGCGCCAGCAGCTTTGGGACTAGCGATAAAGATACGCAGTATTTT.

This clonotype was counted many times. The CDR3 region is CASSLRTYEAFF. In DNA form, the CDR3 reads TGTGCCAGCAGCCTCCGGACGTATGAAGCTTTCTTT. The chain carries TRBV3-1 and TRBJ1-1; no definite D call. Germline loops: CDR1 LGHDT, CDR2 YNNKEL (reference sequence). CDR3 length: 12 residues. The V end was cut by 4 bases, the J end by 7 bases, with 10 bases between.

At least ten counts were recorded for this clonotype. V gene TRBV5-1 combines with J gene TRBJ2-5; 7 nucleotides match TRBD2. This CDR3 is built from 12 residues. Germline V gene sequence: CDR1 SGHRS, CDR2 YFSETQ. Trimming took 2 bases from V and 7 from J; bases not matched to a gene: 2. The CDR3: CASSFPSGTQYF. The CDR3 nucleotides are TGCGCCAGCAGCTTCCCTAGCGGGACCCAGTACTTC.

The sample holds many counts of this clonotype. J is TRBJ1-1 and V is TRBV11-2, with unresolved D. Germline CDR1 reads SGHAT; CDR2 reads FQNNGV. V lost 3 bases and J lost 1, with 6 bases in between. The CDR3 spans 13 residues. The CDR3 loop reads CASSFDPNTEAFF. CDR3 sequence (DNA): TGTGCCAGCAGCTTCGACCCGAACACTGAAGCTTTCTTT.

This clonotype was found many times. The rearrangement links TRBV10-3 to TRBJ2-7, with D possibly matching TRBD2 (7 bases). CDR1 ENHRY and CDR2 SYGVKD come from the germline V gene. The length of the CDR3 is 12 residues. V dropped 11 bases and J dropped 6 bases, with 17 bases sitting between them. The CDR3 nucleotides are TGTGCCCCCACAGCAGGGGAGGGCGAGCAGTACTTC. Amino acid sequence: CAPTAGEGEQYF.

This clonotype was seen a handful of times. This sequence joins TRBV4-1 and TRBJ2-5, with 9 nucleotides matching TRBD2. Germline V gene sequence: CDR1 MGHRA, CDR2 YSYEKL. This CDR3 contains 17 residues. V was clipped by 1 base and J by 0 bases; unmatched bases: 6. DNA for the CDR3: TGCGCCAGCAGCCAAGGACTAGCGGTTAATTACCAAGAGACCCAGTACTTC. Its protein is CASSQGLAVNYQETQYF.

Concerning this clonotype itself: A clone one base away is much larger, so this may be a read error. Here the CDR3 reads CASSSMTGGGAFF. In DNA form, the CDR3 reads TGTGCCAGCAGTTCGATGACAGGTGGGGGCGCTTTCTTT. V usage is TRBV12-3 or TRBV12-4 and J usage is TRBJ1-1; D might be TRBD1 (6 bases). The CDR3 runs 13 residues. The V end lost 4 bases, the J end lost 11 bases, and 17 bases lay between the germline ends.

This clonotype has at least ten counts. V gene TRBV7-3 combines with J gene TRBJ1-1; D ambiguous. CDR3 size: 13 residues. Trimming pared 5 bases from V and 0 bases from J, leaving 7 bases between. CDR1 and CDR2 from the germline V gene are SGHTA and FQGTGA. This CDR3 is CASSGGVNTEAFF. Here the CDR3 DNA reads TGTGCCAGCAGCGGTGGGGTGAACACTGAAGCTTTCTTT.

This clonotype was recorded many times. V is TRBV6-6 and J is TRBJ1-5; tentatively, D is TRBD1 (5 bases). V lost 0 bases and J 3 bases, leaving 6 bases between the germline ends. In germline, CDR1 is MNHNY, CDR2 SVGAGI (reference sequence). This CDR3 has 14 amino acids. The CDR3 DNA reads TGTGCCAGCAGTTACTCCGGGGCCAATCAGCCCCAGCATTTT. It codes for CASSYSGANQPQHF.

The rearrangement joins TRBV3-1 to TRBJ2-1; 8 bases match TRBD2. The germline gives CDR1 LGHDT, CDR2 YNNKEL (reference sequence). The CDR3 has 18 residues. Unmatched junction bases numbered 10, after V lost 2 bases and J lost 1 base. The CDR3 DNA follows: TGTGCCAGCAGCCAATCTAGCGGGCGTTTTGCGTCCTACAATGAGCAGTTCTTC. This gives the protein CASSQSSGRFASYNEQFF.

The rearrangement uses TRBV6-2 or TRBV6-3 and TRBJ1-1; D unresolved. The ends were cut back, 4 bases at V and 0 bases at J, with 9 bases in the middle. The germline CDR1 and CDR2 sequences are MNHEY and SVGEGT. This CDR3 has 14 residues. The CDR3 here is CASSWTGMNTEAFF. In DNA, the CDR3 is TGTGCCAGCAGTTGGACGGGAATGAACACTGAAGCTTTCTTT.

This clonotype was picked up a small number of times. V gene TRBV6-2 or TRBV6-3 combines with J gene TRBJ2-6, with D uncertain. V was pared by 6 bases and J by 2 bases, with 5 bases between. Germline CDR1 is MNHEY and CDR2 is SVGEGT. The CDR3 covers 13 residues. The CDR3 DNA sequence: TGTGCCAGCAGGGCAACTGGGGCCAACGTCCTGACTTTC. Its translation: CASRATGANVLTF.

The rearrangement uses TRBV19 and TRBJ1-2, with D uncertain. CDR3 length equals 12 residues. The germline V and J ends were trimmed by 0 bases and 4 bases, with 3 bases remaining between them. CDR1 is LNHDA, CDR2 SQIVND, per germline (reference sequence). The CDR3 protein is CASSIDRYGYTF. In DNA, the CDR3 is TGTGCCAGTAGTATAGATCGCTATGGCTACACCTTC.

There are many counts of this clonotype. Here the CDR3 reads CASSLGPGRGVDSPLHF. CDR3 sequence (DNA): TGTGCCAGCAGCTTAGGACCCGGACGGGGGGTAGATTCACCCCTCCACTTT. The gene calls are TRBV7-2 and TRBJ1-6; tentative D call: TRBD1 (5 bases). The CDR3 is made up of 17 amino acids. Trimming left V 1 base short and J 8 bases short, with 18 bases between. The germline CDR1 and CDR2 sequences are SGHTA and FQGNSA. The full variable domain, in which reference TRBV7-2 and TRBJ1-6 provide the parts outside the CDR3, is GAGVSQSPSNKVTEKGKDVELRCDPISGHTALYWYRQSLGQGLEFLIYFQGNSAPDKSGLPSDRFSAERTGGSVSTLTIQRTQQEDSAVYLCASSLGPGRGVDSPLHFGNGTRLTVT.

The table lists this clonotype with many counts. The chain has TRBV7-3 and TRBJ2-2; D uncertain. CDR3 length: 13 residues. V was pared by 6 bases and J by 1 base, with 6 bases between. The V gene's germline CDR1 is SGHTA and CDR2 FQGTGA. The DNA for the CDR3 is TGTGCCAGCAGTCTGGGGAACACCGGGGAGCTGTTTTTT. This translates into CASSLGNTGELFF.